The source of this TCR beta chain is a study of shared T cell receptors in the human thymus. V gave up 4 bases and J gave up 2 bases; unmatched junction bases: 8. There are 15 residues in the CDR3. Germline-derived CDR1 and CDR2 are SGHRS and YFSETQ. Data came from immunoSEQ multiplex PCR; TCRdb stores just in-frame clones and leaves some out. In the table there are 700,000 to 750,000 clones, approximately 85% of which are singletons. This same sample was also part of a study on human thymus T cells. From that paper: Corrective cardiac surgery supplied the resected thymus tissue. An apparent bias in V and J gene usage was seen in thymic and blood repertoires. Highly overlapping thymic repertoires in unrelated individuals were reported by related research.

The chain has TRBV5-1 and TRBJ1-2; 7 bases fit TRBD1. The material sequenced was thymocytes. The origin of this receptor is a girl under three years old with a congenital heart defect. CDR3 nucleotides: TGCGCCAGCAGCCGTATGACGACAGGGAACTATGGCTACACCTTC. It is translated as CASSRMTTGNYGYTF. The full variable domain, in which reference TRBV5-1 and TRBJ1-2 provide the parts outside the CDR3, is KAGVTQTPRYLIKTRGQQVTLSCSPISGHRSVSWYQQTPGQGLQFLFEYFSETQRNKGNFPGRFSGRQFSNSRSEMNVSTLELGDSALYLCASSRMTTGNYGYTFGSGTRLTVV.